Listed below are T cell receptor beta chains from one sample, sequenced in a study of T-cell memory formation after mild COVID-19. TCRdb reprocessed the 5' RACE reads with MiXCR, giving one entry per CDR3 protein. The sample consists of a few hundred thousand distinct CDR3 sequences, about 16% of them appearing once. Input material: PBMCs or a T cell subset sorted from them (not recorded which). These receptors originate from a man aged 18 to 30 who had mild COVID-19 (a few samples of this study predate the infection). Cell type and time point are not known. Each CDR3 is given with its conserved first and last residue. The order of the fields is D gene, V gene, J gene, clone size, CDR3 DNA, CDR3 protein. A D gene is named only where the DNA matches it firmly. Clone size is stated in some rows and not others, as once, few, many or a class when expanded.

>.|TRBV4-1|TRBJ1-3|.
TGCGCCAGCAGCCAATACGACATGGACAGCTCTGGAAACACCATATATTTT
CASSQYDMDSSGNTIYF
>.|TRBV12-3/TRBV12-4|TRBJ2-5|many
TGTGCCAGCAGTTCTATTGAAGAGACCCAGTACTTC
CASSSIEETQYF
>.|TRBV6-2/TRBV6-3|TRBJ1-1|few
TGTGCCAGCAGTTACTCTGGCAGGGTGGAGAAGGACACTGAAGCTTTCTTT
CASSYSGRVEKDTEAFF
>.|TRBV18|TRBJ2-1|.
TGTGCCAGCTCACCCACGGGACTCTCTATATATGAGCAGTTCTTC
CASSPTGLSIYEQFF
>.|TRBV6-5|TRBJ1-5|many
TGTGCCAGCAGTCAGAGTAATAGCAATCAGCCCCAGCATTTT
CASSQSNSNQPQHF
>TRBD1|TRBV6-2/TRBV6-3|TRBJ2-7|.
TGTGCCAGCAGTACGCCGGGACAGGGGCTTCCGCTTAGCTCCTACGAGCAGTACTTC
CASSTPGQGLPLSSYEQYF
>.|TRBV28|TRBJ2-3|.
TGTGCCAGCAGTTTCAAGCGCACAGATACGCAGTATTTT
CASSFKRTDTQYF
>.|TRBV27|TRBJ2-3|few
TGTGCCAGCAGTTTATCCGACACGGCAGATACGCAGTATTTT
CASSLSDTADTQYF
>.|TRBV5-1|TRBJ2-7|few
TGCGCCAGCAGCCCGGAGAGCGGGCTATCCGCCTACGAGCAGTACTTC
CASSPESGLSAYEQYF
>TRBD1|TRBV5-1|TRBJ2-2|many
TGCGCCAGCAGCTTCATCGCCGGGACAGGCGGGGAGCTGTTTTTT
CASSFIAGTGGELFF
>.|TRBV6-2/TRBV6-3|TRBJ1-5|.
TGTGCCAGCAGATTACATAGCAATCAGCCCCAGCATTTT
CASRLHSNQPQHF
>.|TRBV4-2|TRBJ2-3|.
TGTGCCAGCAGCCAGGGGGACATACCTAGCACAGATACGCAGTATTTT
CASSQGDIPSTDTQYF
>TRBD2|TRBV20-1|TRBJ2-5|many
TGCAGTGCTGCCGGGACTACAGACCAGTACTTC
CSAAGTTDQYF
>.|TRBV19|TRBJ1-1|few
TGTGCCAGTAGTACGCTTGCAGGGAGCTTGGAAGCTTTCTTT
CASSTLAGSLEAFF
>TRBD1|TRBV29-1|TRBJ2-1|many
TGCAGCGTTGATAGGGACAGGGGTAATGAGCAGTTCTTC
CSVDRDRGNEQFF
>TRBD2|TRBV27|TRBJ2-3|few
TGTGCCAGCAGTTTGGGCGGGGGTGGAGATACGCAGTATTTT
CASSLGGGGDTQYF
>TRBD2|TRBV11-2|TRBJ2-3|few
TGTGCCAGCAGCTTCTCTAGCGGGGAGGCCGGAGATACGCAGTATTTT
CASSFSSGEAGDTQYF
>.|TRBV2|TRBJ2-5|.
TGTGCCAGCAGTGGCGCTAGCGATAACCTCCAAGAGACCCAGTACTTC
CASSGASDNLQETQYF
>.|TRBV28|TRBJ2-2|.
TGTGCCAGCAGCCTGACATGGGGGAGAGCGAACACCGGGGAGCTGTTTTTT
CASSLTWGRANTGELFF
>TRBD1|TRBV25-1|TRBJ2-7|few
TGTGCCAGCGGGGGGACAGGGTTGAACGAGCAGTACTTC
CASGGTGLNEQYF
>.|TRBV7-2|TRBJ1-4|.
TGTGCCAGCAGCGACCAGAGCGAAAAACTGTTTTTT
CASSDQSEKLFF
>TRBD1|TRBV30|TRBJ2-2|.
TGTGCCTGGAGAGCCTTCGCAGGGGGAGCCGGGGAGCTGTTTTTT
CAWRAFAGGAGELFF
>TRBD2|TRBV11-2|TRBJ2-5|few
TGTGCCAGCAGCGCCACTAGCGGGGGCCACCAAGAGACCCAGTACTTC
CASSATSGGHQETQYF
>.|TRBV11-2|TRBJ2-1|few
TGTGCCAGCAGCACAATTAGAGACAATGAGCAGTTCTTC
CASSTIRDNEQFF
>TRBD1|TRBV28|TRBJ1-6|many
TGTGCCAGCAGTTTAAGTACCGGACAGGGGGTAAATTCACCCCTCCACTTT
CASSLSTGQGVNSPLHF
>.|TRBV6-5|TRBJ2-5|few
TGTGCCAGCAGTCCCATGGGGCTTGAGACCCAGTACTTC
CASSPMGLETQYF
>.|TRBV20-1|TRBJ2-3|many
TGCAGTGCTATTCTGCGGGGACCCCCCGATACGCAGTATTTT
CSAILRGPPDTQYF
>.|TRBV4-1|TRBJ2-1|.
TGCGCCAGCAGCCAAGTTGGCGGGGCAACCTACAATGAGCAGTTCTTC
CASSQVGGATYNEQFF
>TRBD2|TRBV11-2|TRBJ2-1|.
TGTGCCAGCAGCATAGCGGGTATGACCTACAATGAGCAGTTCTTC
CASSIAGMTYNEQFF
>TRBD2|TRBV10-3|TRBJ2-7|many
TGTGCCATCAGTGAGTCAGGGCGGGAGAGCTCCTACGAGCAGTACTTC
CAISESGRESSYEQYF
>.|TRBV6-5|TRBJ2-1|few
TGTGCCAGCACGACCTCGAGCTCCTACAATGAGCAGTTCTTC
CASTTSSSYNEQFF
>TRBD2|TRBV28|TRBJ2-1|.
TGTGCCAGCAGTAGACTAGCGGGGGGGCTGGGTGAGCAGTTCTTC
CASSRLAGGLGEQFF
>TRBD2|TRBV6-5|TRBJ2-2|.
TGTGCCAGCAGCCGACTAGCGGGGGAGAACACCGGGGAGCTGTTTTTT
CASSRLAGENTGELFF
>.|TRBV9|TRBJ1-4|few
TGTGCCAGCAGCGGCCGCGGGTGGGGGAATGAAAAACTGTTTTTT
CASSGRGWGNEKLFF
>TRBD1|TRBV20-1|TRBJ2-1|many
TGCAGTGCTAGCTCCCCGAGGGACAGGGAGTCTAGTGAGCAGTTCTTC
CSASSPRDRESSEQFF
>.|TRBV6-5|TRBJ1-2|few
TGTGCCAGCACTAGGGGCGGAACAGTCTATGGCTACACCTTC
CASTRGGTVYGYTF
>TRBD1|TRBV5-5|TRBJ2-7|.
TGTGCCAGCAGCTTCTCGGGCCAGGGGGCCTACGAGCAGTACTTC
CASSFSGQGAYEQYF
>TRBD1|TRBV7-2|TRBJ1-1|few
TGTGCCAGCGGACAGGGGGTGAACACTGAAGCTTTCTTT
CASGQGVNTEAFF
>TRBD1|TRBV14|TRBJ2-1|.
TGTGCCAGCAGCGGGGACAGGGCTGATGAGCAGTTCTTC
CASSGDRADEQFF
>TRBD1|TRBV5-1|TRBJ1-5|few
TGCGCCAGCAGCTTGGAGGGGGCTTATCAGCCCCAGCATTTT
CASSLEGAYQPQHF
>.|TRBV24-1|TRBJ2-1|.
TGTGCCACCAGTGATTTAGAGGCGGGATCGTTGGATGAGCAGTTCTTC
CATSDLEAGSLDEQFF
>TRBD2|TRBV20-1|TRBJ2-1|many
TGCAGTGTCTTACTAGCGGGGCTATTGGAAAGCTCCTACAATGAGCAGTTCTTC
CSVLLAGLLESSYNEQFF
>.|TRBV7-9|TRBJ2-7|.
TGTGCCAGCAGCTTAAGTAACTACGAGCAGTACTTC
CASSLSNYEQYF
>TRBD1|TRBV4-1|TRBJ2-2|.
TGCGCCAGCAGCCATCAGGGGGAGATCGGGGAGCTGTTTTTT
CASSHQGEIGELFF
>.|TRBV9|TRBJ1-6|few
TGTGCCACGCCGCCTCCCCTCCACTTT
CATPPPLHF
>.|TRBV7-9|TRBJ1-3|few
TGTGCCAGCAGCTTAACCGGACGGTTAAACACCATATATTTT
CASSLTGRLNTIYF